Below, 18 T cell receptor beta chains from the same sample are listed, as sequenced in a study of vaccination effects on CD4 cells after COVID-19. No antigens are known for them. The data were produced by immunoSEQ multiplex PCR, yet TCRdb's version contains in-frame clones alone and is incomplete. The repertoire holds more than 40,000 clones, with 76% as singletons. The culture ran for nine to ten days, and then CD4+ T cells were isolated. Sequences were derived from CD4+ T cells from PBMCs cultured without peptide, sampled before COVID-19 vaccination. The receptor set was obtained from a human donor who had a prior SARS-CoV-2 infection.

This clone appeared a few times. DNA of the CDR3: TGTGCCAGCAGCCCAACAAACTCTGGGGCCAACGTCCTGACTTTC. This translates into CASSPTNSGANVLTF. This rearrangement joins TRBV7-3 to TRBJ2-6; D is unclear. V lost 5 bases to trimming and J lost 0 bases, with 8 bases between them. CDR1 is SGHTA, CDR2 FQGTGA, per germline. The CDR3 consists of 15 residues. Variable domain in full (rest from reference TRBV7-3 and TRBJ2-6): GAGVSQTPSNKVTEKGKYVELRCDPISGHTALYWYRQSLGQGPEFLIYFQGTGAADDSGLPNDRFFAVRPEGSVSTLKIQRTERGDSAVYLCASSPTNSGANVLTFGAGSRLTVL.

This clone was seen a handful of times. This chain joins TRBV5-1 and TRBJ1-1; D not resolved. The V end was cut by 3 bases, the J end by 5 bases, with 14 bases between. Germline assignment: CDR1 SGHRS and CDR2 YFSETQ. This CDR3 comprises 14 residues. The CDR3 reads CASSWLGVGTEAFF. The CDR3 nucleotides read TGCGCCAGCAGCTGGCTTGGGGTGGGGACTGAAGCTTTCTTT.

The J gene is TRBJ2-7, the V gene TRBV2, with D perhaps TRBD2 (6 bases). The CDR3 runs 12 residues. The germline V gene has CDR1 SNHLY and CDR2 FYNNEI. V lost 11 bases and J 1 base, leaving 12 bases between the germline ends. This chain's CDR3 is CAGGTYSYEQYF. The CDR3 bases are TGTGCCGGGGGGACCTATTCCTACGAGCAGTACTTC.

The chain carries TRBV3-1 (or the pseudogene TRBV3-2) and TRBJ1-5, with 12 bases fitting TRBD1. The J segment lost 2 bases and the V segment lost 3 bases, leaving 5 bases of the junction unmatched. This CDR3 has 17 amino acids. The germline CDR1 and CDR2 sequences are LGHDT and YNNKEL (reference sequence). CDR3 amino acids: CASSQGTGGQGNQPQHF. In DNA form, the CDR3 reads TGTGCCAGCAGCCAGGGGACAGGGGGCCAGGGCAATCAGCCCCAGCATTTT.

This chain links TRBV19 with TRBJ2-7; D is undetermined. Germline V lookup: CDR1 LNHDA, CDR2 SQIVND (reference sequence). The V end was cut by 3 bases, the J end by 2 bases, with 14 bases between. The CDR3 covers 15 residues. Written as DNA, the CDR3 is TGTGCCAGTAGTATGTATCACAGATCCACCTACGAGCAGTACTTC. Amino acids: CASSMYHRSTYEQYF. Together with reference TRBV19 and TRBJ2-7, the CDR3 gives the full variable domain: DGGITQSPKYLFRKEGQNVTLSCEQNLNHDAMYWYRQDPGQGLRLIYYSQIVNDFQKGDIAEGYSVSREKKESFPLTVTSAQKNPTAFYLCASSMYHRSTYEQYFGPGTRLTVT.

The rearrangement joins TRBV9 to TRBJ2-3, with 10 bases that match TRBD2. The CDR3 covers 16 residues. V was pared by 3 bases and J by 0 bases, with 4 bases of the junction left unmatched. Germline CDR1 reads SGDLS; CDR2 reads YYNGEE. The CDR3 DNA follows: TGTGCCAGCAGCGAATATAGCGGGAGGAGCACAGATACGCAGTATTTT. Amino acid sequence: CASSEYSGRSTDTQYF.

The rearrangement links TRBV12-3 or TRBV12-4 to TRBJ1-3; D gene unclear. Trimming removed 5 bases from V and 4 bases from J, with 9 bases in between. The length of the CDR3 is 13 residues. The CDR3 DNA follows: TGTGCCAGCAGTCAAAACAGAGGAAACACCATATATTTT. Its protein is CASSQNRGNTIYF.

This clone has only one observation. CDR3 sequence: CASSLTRPANTGELFF. The DNA of the CDR3 is TGCGCCAGCAGCCTAACAAGGCCCGCGAACACCGGGGAGCTGTTTTTT. The chain couples TRBV4-1 to TRBJ2-2; no clear D gene. The V and J ends lost 4 bases and 0 bases respectively, with 12 bases between them. CDR3 size: 16 residues. Germline CDR1 MGHRA, CDR2 YSYEKL.

The gene calls are TRBV5-1 and TRBJ2-3, with D hard to call. The CDR3 is 16 amino acids. V was pared by 0 bases and J by 1 base, with 12 bases between. From germline, CDR1 is SGHRS and CDR2 YFSETQ. CDR3: CASSLGASPGTDTQYF. Written as DNA, the CDR3 is TGCGCCAGCAGCTTGGGGGCTAGTCCTGGCACAGATACGCAGTATTTT. Based on the CDR3 plus reference TRBV5-1 and TRBJ2-3, the full variable domain is KAGVTQTPRYLIKTRGQQVTLSCSPISGHRSVSWYQQTPGQGLQFLFEYFSETQRNKGNFPGRFSGRQFSNSRSEMNVSTLELGDSALYLCASSLGASPGTDTQYFGPGTRLTVL.

The chain has TRBV19 and TRBJ2-3, with D tentatively TRBD1 or TRBD2 (5 bases each). Trimming stripped 2 bases from V and 4 bases from J, with 19 bases between. The CDR3 runs 17 residues. CDR1 is LNHDA and CDR2 is SQIVND in the germline V gene (reference sequence). CDR3 in DNA: TGTGCCAGTAGTATAAACTGGGGCAGTCTGGGGGCAGATACGCAGTATTTT. Protein sequence: CASSINWGSLGADTQYF.

The chain uses TRBV9 and TRBJ2-5, with a weak D call TRBD2 (6 bases). CDR3 size: 13 residues. Germline lookup yields CDR1 SGDLS and CDR2 YYNGEE. Trimming removed 3 bases from V and 4 bases from J, with 10 bases in between. The CDR3 nucleotides read TGTGCCAGCAGCGCGGGACTTTTAGAGACCCAGTACTTC. Translating gives CASSAGLLETQYF.

The chain employs TRBV5-1 and TRBJ2-1, with 10 bases identical to TRBD2. The CDR3 length is 14 residues. Germline V gene lookup returns CDR1 SGHRS and CDR2 YFSETQ. Trimming removed 4 bases from V and 8 bases from J; junction bases left unmatched: 6. The CDR3 DNA reads as TGCGCCAGCAGCATAGCGGGAGGTGGGGATGAGCAGTTCTTC. The encoded protein is CASSIAGGGDEQFF.

V gene TRBV6-5 combines with J gene TRBJ1-1; maybe TRBD1 (6 bases). Deletions cut 5 bases from V and 1 base from J, with 14 bases between. This CDR3 has 15 amino acids. Germline CDR1 reads MNHEY; CDR2 reads SVGAGI. CDR3 bases: TGTGCCAGCAGTCCCCCCCCGACAGGGAACACTGAAGCTTTCTTT. Its protein product is CASSPPPTGNTEAFF.

The V call is TRBV5-1, the J call TRBJ2-1; 9 bases map to TRBD2. With 5 bases clipped from V and 0 bases from J, the junction kept 6 bases outside the gene matches. CDR1 and CDR2 (germline): SGHRS, YFSETQ. The CDR3 contains 16 residues. The CDR3 sequence is CASRSTAGGSYNEQFF. In DNA form, the CDR3 reads TGCGCCAGCAGGTCGACAGCGGGGGGCTCCTACAATGAGCAGTTCTTC. Together with reference TRBV5-1 and TRBJ2-1, the CDR3 gives the full variable domain: KAGVTQTPRYLIKTRGQQVTLSCSPISGHRSVSWYQQTPGQGLQFLFEYFSETQRNKGNFPGRFSGRQFSNSRSEMNVSTLELGDSALYLCASRSTAGGSYNEQFFGPGTRLTVL.

CDR3 nucleotide sequence: TGTGCCAGCGCAGATCGATTTAATGAAAAACTGTTTTTT. Protein sequence: CASADRFNEKLFF. V and J are TRBV19 and TRBJ1-4, with unresolved D. This CDR3 contains 13 residues. Per germline, CDR1 LNHDA and CDR2 SQIVND (reference sequence). V gave up 9 bases and J gave up 4 bases, with 12 bases separating them.

This rearrangement joins TRBV6-6 to TRBJ1-2; TRBD1 is a possible D gene (6 bases). Deletions cut 5 bases from V and 0 bases from J, with 25 bases between. CDR3 length: 19 residues. In germline, CDR1 is MNHNY, CDR2 SVGAGI (reference sequence). CDR3 in amino acids: CASSLTYQDSHLTNYGYTF. The CDR3 nucleotides read TGTGCCAGCAGTCTTACGTACCAGGACAGCCACCTTACTAACTATGGCTACACCTTC.

Written as DNA, the CDR3 is TGTGCCAGTAGTATAGGGACTAATGAGCAGTTCTTC. This encodes CASSIGTNEQFF. V is TRBV19 and J is TRBJ2-1, with D maybe TRBD2 (5 bases). Germline V gene lookup returns CDR1 LNHDA and CDR2 SQIVND (reference sequence). The CDR3 covers 12 residues. Trimming took 1 base from V and 7 from J, leaving 5 bases between them. The full variable domain, completed using reference TRBV19 and TRBJ2-1, is DGGITQSPKYLFRKEGQNVTLSCEQNLNHDAMYWYRQDPGQGLRLIYYSQIVNDFQKGDIAEGYSVSREKKESFPLTVTSAQKNPTAFYLCASSIGTNEQFFGPGTRLTVL.

The V gene is TRBV3-1 (or the pseudogene TRBV3-2), the J gene TRBJ1-1; possible D gene TRBD1, 5 bases. In germline, CDR1 is LGHDT, CDR2 YNNKEL (reference sequence). The CDR3 spans 12 residues. V shed 0 bases and J shed 8 bases, with 7 bases lying between them. CDR3 DNA: TGTGCCAGCAGCCAAGATGGGGGAGAAGCTTTCTTT. Amino acid sequence: CASSQDGGEAFF.